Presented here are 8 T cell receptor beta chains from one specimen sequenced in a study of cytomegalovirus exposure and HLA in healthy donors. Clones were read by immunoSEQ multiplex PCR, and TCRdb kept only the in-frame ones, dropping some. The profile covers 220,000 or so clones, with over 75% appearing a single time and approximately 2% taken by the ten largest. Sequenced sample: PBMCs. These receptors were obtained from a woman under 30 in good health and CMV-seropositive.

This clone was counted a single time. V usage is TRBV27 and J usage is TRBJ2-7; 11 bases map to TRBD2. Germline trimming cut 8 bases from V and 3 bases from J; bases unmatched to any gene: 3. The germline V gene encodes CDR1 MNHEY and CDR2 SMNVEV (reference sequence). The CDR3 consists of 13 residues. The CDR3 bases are TGTGCCAGCTCCGGGACTAGCGGCTACGAGCAGTACTTC. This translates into CASSGTSGYEQYF.

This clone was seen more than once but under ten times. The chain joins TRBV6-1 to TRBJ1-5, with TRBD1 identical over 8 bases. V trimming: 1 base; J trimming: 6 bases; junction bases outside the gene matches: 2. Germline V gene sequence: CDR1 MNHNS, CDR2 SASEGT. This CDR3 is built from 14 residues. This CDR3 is CASSEGQGSQPQHF. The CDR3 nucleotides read TGTGCCAGCAGTGAAGGACAGGGGAGTCAGCCCCAGCATTTT.

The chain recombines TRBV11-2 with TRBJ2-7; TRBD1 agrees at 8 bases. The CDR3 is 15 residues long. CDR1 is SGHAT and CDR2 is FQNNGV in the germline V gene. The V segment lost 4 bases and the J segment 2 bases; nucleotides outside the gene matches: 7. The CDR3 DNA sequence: TGTGCCAGCAGCTCCGTGCGACAGGGGCCCTACGAGCAGTACTTC. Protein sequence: CASSSVRQGPYEQYF.

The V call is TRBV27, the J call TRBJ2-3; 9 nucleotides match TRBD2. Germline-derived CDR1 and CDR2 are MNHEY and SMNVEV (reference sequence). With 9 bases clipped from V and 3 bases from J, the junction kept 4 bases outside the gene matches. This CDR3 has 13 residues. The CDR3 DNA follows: TGTGCCAGTTCTAGCGGGAAGACAGATACGCAGTATTTT. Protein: CASSSGKTDTQYF.

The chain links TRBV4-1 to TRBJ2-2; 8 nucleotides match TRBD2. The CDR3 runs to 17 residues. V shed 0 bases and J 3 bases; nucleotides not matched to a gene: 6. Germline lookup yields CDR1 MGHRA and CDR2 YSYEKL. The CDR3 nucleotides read TGCGCCAGCAGCCAAGATGGGAGCGGGAGATACACCGGGGAGCTGTTTTTT. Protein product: CASSQDGSGRYTGELFF.

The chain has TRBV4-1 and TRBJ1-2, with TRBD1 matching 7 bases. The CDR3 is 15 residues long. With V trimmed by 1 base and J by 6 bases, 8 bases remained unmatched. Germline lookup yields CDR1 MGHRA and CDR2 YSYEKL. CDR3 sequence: CASSQGGQGVDGYTF. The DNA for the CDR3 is TGCGCCAGCAGCCAAGGCGGGCAGGGGGTAGATGGCTACACCTTC.

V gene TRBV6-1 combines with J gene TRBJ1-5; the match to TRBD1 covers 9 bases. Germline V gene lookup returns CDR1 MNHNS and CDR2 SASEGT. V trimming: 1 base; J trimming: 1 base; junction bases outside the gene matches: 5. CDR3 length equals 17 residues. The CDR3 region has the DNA TGTGCCAGCAGTGAAGACTACAGGGGGCGGAGCAATCAGCCCCAGCATTTT. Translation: CASSEDYRGRSNQPQHF.

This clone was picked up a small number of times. This chain's CDR3 is CASSLRVDEQYF. The DNA for the CDR3 is TGTGCCAGCAGTTTGCGGGTTGACGAGCAGTACTTC. The rearrangement uses TRBV28 and TRBJ2-7; a possible D gene is TRBD2 (5 bases). The germline CDR1 and CDR2 sequences are MDHEN and SYDVKM. The CDR3 extends over 12 amino acids. V was trimmed by 3 bases and J by 5 bases, leaving 8 bases between them.